The next 18 T cell receptor beta chains were all read from a single sample in a study of T cells in Graves' hyperthyroidism and ophthalmopathy. The TCR beta CDR3 regions underwent amplification using RNA transcripts as the source. First-round RT-PCR of the TCR CDR3 relied on the HTBI primer set. TCRdb reprocessed the multiplex PCR reads via MiXCR and lists one record per CDR3 protein. The repertoire holds a few hundred thousand distinct CDR3 sequences, with roughly 14% as singletons. The sample comprised blood. These receptors originate from a man aged 30 to 45 with Graves' hyperthyroidism that later progressed to Graves' ophthalmopathy.

Turning to this clonotype: This clone may be a read error of a much larger clone one base away. The chain uses TRBV18 and TRBJ2-3; D unclear. The V end lost 0 bases, the J end lost 4 bases, and 11 bases lay between the germline ends. Germline assignment: CDR1 KGHSH and CDR2 LQKENI. The CDR3 spans 15 residues. The CDR3 DNA sequence: TGTGCCAGCTCACCACCGGCAGCGCAAGCAGATACGCAGTATTTT. This sequence encodes CASSPPAAQADTQYF.

This clonotype was observed many times. The rearrangement links TRBV12-3 or TRBV12-4 to TRBJ1-1; D not certain. The CDR3 consists of 13 residues. V lost 5 bases and J lost 6, with 13 bases in between. Here the CDR3 DNA reads TGTGCCAGCAGTGCCCGACTAGAGTCTGAAGCTTTCTTT. Its protein product is CASSARLESEAFF.

This clonotype was seen repeatedly, ten times or more. This sequence joins TRBV7-3 and TRBJ2-5; the match to TRBD2 covers 7 bases. Germline CDR1 is SGHTA and CDR2 is FQGTGA. The CDR3 totals 15 residues. Trimming cost V 0 bases and J 1 base; bases outside gene matches: 2. The DNA of the CDR3 is TGTGCCAGCAGCTTAACGGGGGGGGTCCAAGAGACCCAGTACTTC. Translation gives CASSLTGGVQETQYF.

This clonotype was found many times. The gene calls are TRBV12-3 or TRBV12-4 and TRBJ1-4; D gene ambiguous. V lost 3 bases and J 6 bases, leaving 5 bases between the germline ends. This CDR3 has 12 amino acids. Written as DNA, the CDR3 is TGTGCCAGCAGTTTGTGGGATGAAAAACTGTTTTTT. The encoded protein is CASSLWDEKLFF.

This clonotype has just a few counts. This chain joins TRBV28 and TRBJ1-5; tentatively, D is TRBD1 (6 bases). Germline-derived CDR1 and CDR2 are MDHEN and SYDVKM. Trimming took 6 bases from V and 0 from J, leaving 15 bases between them. The CDR3 contains 16 residues. This CDR3 reads CASRGQDTVSNQPQHF. In DNA, the CDR3 is TGTGCCAGCAGGGGACAAGACACCGTTAGCAATCAGCCCCAGCATTTT.

In its sample, this clonotype was seen many times. The rearrangement links TRBV20-1 to TRBJ1-1; D perhaps matches TRBD1 (5 bases). The germline CDR1 and CDR2 sequences are DFQATT and SNEGSKA (reference sequence). This CDR3 has 14 residues. V was trimmed by 1 base and J by 4 bases, leaving 13 bases between them. The CDR3: CSARVPGVGTEAFF. DNA of the CDR3: TGCAGTGCTAGAGTGCCGGGGGTGGGCACTGAAGCTTTCTTT.

Many counts were recorded for this clonotype. The chain is built from TRBV11-2 and TRBJ2-7; TRBD2 agrees at 13 bases. CDR3 length: 17 residues. V shed 5 bases, J shed 2 bases, and the junction held 9 bases outside the gene matches. Germline V gene data show CDR1 as SGHAT and CDR2 as FQNNGV. The CDR3 sequence: CASSKGLAGLSPYEQYF. In nucleotides, the CDR3 is TGTGCCAGCAGCAAGGGACTAGCGGGGCTCAGTCCCTACGAGCAGTACTTC.

The chain carries TRBV4-1 and TRBJ2-1, with unresolved D. Per the germline V gene, CDR1 is MGHRA and CDR2 is YSYEKL. The CDR3 runs 13 residues. The ends were cut back, 0 bases at V and 6 bases at J, with 6 bases in the middle. The CDR3 loop reads CASSQDPSNEQFF. CDR3 coding DNA: TGCGCCAGCAGCCAAGATCCCAGCAATGAGCAGTTCTTC.

Only a few counts were recorded for this clonotype. J is TRBJ2-5 and V is TRBV19, with a possible D match to TRBD2 (5 bases). Trimming took off 1 base at V and 4 bases at J, with 16 bases between the two ends. Germline assignment: CDR1 LNHDA and CDR2 SQIVND (reference sequence). CDR3 length equals 16 residues. CDR3 coding DNA: TGTGCCAGTAGTATAGGGGCTCGGGAAGAGCCAGAGACCCAGTACTTC. Protein: CASSIGAREEPETQYF.

The chain couples TRBV3-1 to TRBJ1-6; possible D gene TRBD1, 5 bases. V was cut by 3 bases and J by 7 bases, with 7 bases left in between. Germline V gene data show CDR1 as LGHDT and CDR2 as YNNKEL (reference sequence). The CDR3 runs 13 residues. CDR3 sequence: CASSQGLNSPLHF. The CDR3 nucleotides read TGTGCCAGCAGCCAGGGACTAAATTCACCCCTCCACTTT.

This clonotype was recorded at least ten times. The chain has TRBV5-1 and TRBJ1-2; D gene uncertain. Trimming pared 0 bases from V and 4 bases from J, leaving 7 bases between. Germline V lookup: CDR1 SGHRS, CDR2 YFSETQ. The CDR3 consists of 13 residues. The CDR3 region is CASSLEPTYGYTF. The CDR3 DNA sequence: TGCGCCAGCAGCTTGGAACCTACCTATGGCTACACCTTC.

The table lists this clonotype with many counts. A junction end diverges from the germline sequence, so it may reflect a read error. The V gene is TRBV7-9, the J gene TRBJ1-1; 12 bases agree with TRBD1. The CDR3 contains 19 residues. The germline gives CDR1 SEHNR, CDR2 FQNEAQ (reference sequence). The CDR3: CASRLGLGQGARSETEAFF. The CDR3 DNA sequence: TGTGCCAGCAGGTTAGGGCTGGGACAGGGGGCGAGAAGTGAAACTGAAGCTTTCTTT.

The chain employs TRBV3-1 and TRBJ1-5; D not resolved. Trimming cost V 0 bases and J 7 bases, with 10 bases left between them. Per germline, CDR1 LGHDT and CDR2 YNNKEL (reference sequence). The CDR3 is 14 amino acids. CDR3 sequence (DNA): TGTGCCAGCAGCCAAGAAGGATCTAGGCAGCCCCAGCATTTT. Its translation is CASSQEGSRQPQHF.

The gene calls are TRBV5-1 and TRBJ2-5; D is possibly TRBD1 (5 bases). This CDR3 contains 16 residues. V lost 4 bases and J lost 4, with 20 bases in between. Germline V CDR1 and CDR2: SGHRS, YFSETQ. The CDR3 loop reads CASSPVFRGEAETQYF. The CDR3 DNA is TGCGCCAGCAGCCCCGTTTTTAGGGGTGAAGCAGAGACCCAGTACTTC.

This clonotype was observed a handful of times. The genes are TRBV9 and TRBJ1-2; the D is unclear. V dropped 0 bases and J dropped 2 bases, with 8 bases sitting between them. Germline assignment: CDR1 SGDLS and CDR2 YYNGEE. CDR3 length equals 14 residues. The CDR3 loop reads CASSVAGSNYGYTF. The CDR3 DNA sequence: TGTGCCAGCAGCGTAGCGGGGTCCAACTATGGCTACACCTTC.

In its sample, this clonotype was seen many times. This chain connects TRBV20-1 to TRBJ1-4, with D unresolved. CDR1 and CDR2 from the germline V gene are DFQATT and SNEGSKA (reference sequence). The CDR3 length is 14 residues. Deletions cut 0 bases from V and 5 bases from J, with 10 bases between. This CDR3 is CSARDEGENEKLFF. CDR3 DNA: TGCAGTGCTAGAGATGAAGGAGAAAATGAAAAACTGTTTTTT.

CDR3 DNA: TGTGCCAGCAGCCCCGCCTCCAATGAGCAGTTCTTC. Translation: CASSPASNEQFF. This sequence joins TRBV4-2 and TRBJ2-1; D is unclear. Looked up from germline, CDR1 is LGHNA and CDR2 is YNFKEQ. The CDR3 covers 12 residues. V was pared by 4 bases and J by 6 bases, with 7 bases between.

The chain recombines TRBV30 with TRBJ1-5; D ambiguous. The CDR3 totals 14 residues. Germline CDR1 and CDR2: GTSNPN and SVGIG (reference sequence). Trimming stripped 5 bases from V and 0 bases from J, with 11 bases between. CDR3 coding DNA: TGTGCCTGGCAGGCAGGTGATAGCAATCAGCCCCAGCATTTT. This gives the protein CAWQAGDSNQPQHF.